The 29 T cell receptor beta chains in this list originate from one sample, sequenced in a study of brain T cells in children with intractable seizures. Data came from immunoSEQ multiplex PCR; TCRdb stores just in-frame clones and leaves some out. The sample comprises under 400,000 clones, 93% of which are singletons, and 4.5% to 7% rests with the top ten. Documented time point: blood from clinic visit 5 months post-surgery; TSC patient then seizure free. The sequenced sample was peripheral blood, obtained roughly 5 months after surgery. These receptors were collected from a boy under two years old with tuberous sclerosis and intractable seizures.

The chain has TRBV5-8 and TRBJ1-4, with D tentatively TRBD1 (5 bases). V lost 4 bases and J 6 bases, leaving 16 bases between the germline ends. Germline values: CDR1 SGHTS, CDR2 YDEGEE. The CDR3 runs 15 residues. The CDR3 is CASSPGSGRDEKLFF. CDR3 DNA: TGTGCCAGCAGCCCGGGGTCAGGGCGCGATGAAAAACTGTTTTTT.

This chain joins TRBV19 and TRBJ1-5; possible D gene TRBD1, 5 bases. This CDR3 contains 15 residues. CDR1 LNHDA and CDR2 SQIVND come from the germline V gene (reference sequence). Trimming removed 6 bases from V and 0 bases from J, with 12 bases in between. DNA for the CDR3: TGTGCCAGTAGGATAATGACAGTTAGCAATCAGCCCCAGCATTTT. Its protein is CASRIMTVSNQPQHF.

As DNA, the CDR3 is TGTGCCTGGAGTAGATCGGGTTGGGCTTTCTTT. Amino acids: CAWSRSGWAFF. The chain recombines TRBV30 with TRBJ1-1; D remains ambiguous. The CDR3 sequence is 11 residues long. CDR1 GTSNPN and CDR2 SVGIG come from the germline V gene (reference sequence). V was pared by 2 bases and J by 11 bases, with 12 bases between.

The CDR3 nucleotides read TGTGCCAGCAATATCGAGACCCAGTACTTC. Translation: CASNIETQYF. The chain employs TRBV21-1 and TRBJ2-5; the D segment call TRBD2 is taken from the table without a DNA check. TRBV21-1 is recorded as a pseudogene. This CDR3 has 10 amino acids.

This chain joins TRBV18 and TRBJ2-7; 7 bases align to TRBD1. This CDR3 is 14 amino acids long. J was trimmed by 3 bases and V by 2 bases; bases with no gene match: 4. Germline V CDR1 and CDR2: KGHSH, LQKENI. CDR3 protein: CASSPSGGYYEQYF. The DNA for the CDR3 is TGTGCCAGCTCACCATCAGGGGGTTACTACGAGCAGTACTTC.

The chain carries TRBV12-3 or TRBV12-4 and TRBJ1-1; D ambiguous. The CDR3 has 12 residues. The ends were cut back, 5 bases at V and 2 bases at J, with 6 bases in the middle. CDR3 residues: CASSEINTEAFF. The CDR3 bases are TGTGCCAGCAGTGAAATCAACACTGAAGCTTTCTTT.

The V call is TRBV7-6, the J call TRBJ1-6; D may be TRBD1 (6 bases). V shed 5 bases and J shed 7 bases, with 21 bases lying between them. The CDR3 is made up of 17 amino acids. The V gene's germline CDR1 is SGHVS and CDR2 FNYEAQ. CDR3 sequence (DNA): TGTGCCAGCAGCCCTAGGACAGCCAAAGGTCCCAATTCACCCCTCCACTTT. It specifies CASSPRTAKGPNSPLHF.

V usage is TRBV4-1 and J usage is TRBJ2-3, with 8 nucleotides matching TRBD2. This CDR3 is built from 15 residues. J gave up 6 bases and V 6 bases, and 11 bases lay outside the gene matches. Germline V gives CDR1 MGHRA, CDR2 YSYEKL. The CDR3 region is CASRGLVGGADTQYF. The CDR3 DNA follows: TGCGCCAGCAGGGGACTAGTCGGGGGGGCTGATACGCAGTATTTT.

The chain couples TRBV3-1 (or the pseudogene TRBV3-2) to TRBJ1-2; TRBD1 matches 7 bases. The CDR3 contains 13 residues. The V segment lost 3 bases and the J segment 2 bases; nucleotides outside the gene matches: 0. Germline values: CDR1 LGHDT, CDR2 YNNKEL (reference sequence). DNA for the CDR3: TGTGCCAGCAGCCAGACAGGGAACTATGGCTACACCTTC. Its translation: CASSQTGNYGYTF.

The chain joins TRBV4-2 to TRBJ1-2, with TRBD1 matching over 11 bases. Germline V gene sequence: CDR1 LGHNA, CDR2 YNFKEQ. V dropped 2 bases and J dropped 8; count of bases not matched to a gene: 13. CDR3 size: 17 residues. The CDR3 is CASSQLVAGQGADGYTF. As DNA, the CDR3 is TGTGCCAGCAGCCAACTTGTAGCCGGACAGGGGGCTGACGGCTACACCTTC.

This sequence joins TRBV11-3 and TRBJ1-6; no reliable D call. V was trimmed by 0 bases and J by 10 bases, leaving 19 bases between them. The length of the CDR3 is 17 residues. CDR1 is SGHNT and CDR2 is YENEEA in the germline V gene. The CDR3 region is CASSLERLPAVRSPLHF. CDR3 nucleotide sequence: TGTGCCAGCAGCTTAGAACGCCTACCCGCGGTTCGCTCACCCCTCCACTTT. The whole variable domain, filled in from reference TRBV11-3 and TRBJ1-6, reads EAGVVQSPRYKIIEKKQPVAFWCNPISGHNTLYWYLQNLGQGPELLIRYENEEAVDDSQLPKDRFSAERLKGVDSTLKIQPAELGDSAVYLCASSLERLPAVRSPLHFGNGTRLTVT.

V usage is TRBV12-3 or TRBV12-4 and J usage is TRBJ1-2; TRBD1 might be the D (6 bases). This CDR3 comprises 12 residues. The V and J ends lost 2 bases and 11 bases respectively, with 12 bases between them. Here the CDR3 reads CASSLPGALYTF. CDR3 coding DNA: TGTGCCAGCAGTTTACCAGGGGCCCTATACACCTTC.

The chain joins TRBV7-9 to TRBJ2-7; D not resolved. This CDR3 spans 13 amino acids. V lost 5 bases to trimming and J lost 2 bases, with 10 bases between them. The V gene's germline CDR1 is SEHNR and CDR2 FQNEAQ (reference sequence). CDR3 loop: CASSPPLPYEQYF. CDR3 DNA: TGTGCCAGCAGCCCGCCCCTACCCTACGAGCAGTACTTC.

This chain uses TRBV9 with TRBJ2-5; maybe TRBD2 (6 bases). Trimming cost V 5 bases and J 1 base, with 15 bases left between them. Per the germline V gene, CDR1 is SGDLS and CDR2 is YYNGEE. There are 15 residues in the CDR3. DNA for the CDR3: TGTGCCAGCAGACCCGGGACTGAAAGCCAAGAGACCCAGTACTTC. Protein product: CASRPGTESQETQYF.

V gene TRBV7-8 combines with J gene TRBJ2-1, with 15 bases identical to TRBD2. The ends lost 5 bases at V and 9 bases at J; junction bases unmatched: 8. This CDR3 region has 16 residues. CDR1 is SGHVS, CDR2 FQNEAQ, per germline. The CDR3 nucleotides read TGTGCCAGCAGCCCGGACCCGGGACTAGCGGGAGGTGAGCAGTTCTTC. This encodes CASSPDPGLAGGEQFF.

The chain links TRBV5-5 to TRBJ2-5; 11 nucleotides match TRBD2. CDR3 length equals 16 residues. Per germline, CDR1 SGHKS and CDR2 YYEKEE (reference sequence). The V and J ends lost 0 bases and 5 bases, in that order; junction bases with no gene match: 6. Here the CDR3 reads CASSLVLAGGRETQYF. CDR3 bases: TGTGCCAGCAGCTTGGTGCTAGCGGGAGGACGGGAGACCCAGTACTTC.

V gene TRBV7-8 combines with J gene TRBJ1-2; D perhaps matches TRBD1 (6 bases). The germline V gene encodes CDR1 SGHVS and CDR2 FQNEAQ. V lost 5 bases and J lost 2, with 18 bases in between. The CDR3 loop spans 16 amino acids. The CDR3 DNA follows: TGTGCCAGCAGCCCCCGTGGAGGCCAGGGGAACTATGGCTACACCTTC. Translating it yields CASSPRGGQGNYGYTF.

The chain is built from TRBV7-3 and TRBJ2-2; TRBD1 agrees at 7 bases. J was trimmed by 6 bases and V by 6 bases; bases with no gene match: 7. There are 14 residues in the CDR3. Germline lookup yields CDR1 SGHTA and CDR2 FQGTGA. DNA of the CDR3: TGTGCCAGCAGGACAGGGTCGGAAGCCGGGGAGCTGTTTTTT. The encoded protein is CASRTGSEAGELFF.

This clone showed up just once. The chain is built from TRBV9 and TRBJ1-4; 8 positions match TRBD1. Germline CDR1 is SGDLS and CDR2 is YYNGEE. This CDR3 comprises 16 residues. J was trimmed by 1 base and V by 3 bases; bases with no gene match: 5. The DNA for the CDR3 is TGTGCCAGCAGCGGCGGACAGGGAGGAACTAATGAAAAACTGTTTTTT. Protein: CASSGGQGGTNEKLFF.

The rearrangement uses TRBV24-1 and TRBJ2-7; D unresolved. V lost 3 bases and J 1 base, leaving 3 bases between the germline ends. The CDR3 loop spans 12 amino acids. The germline V gene has CDR1 KGHDR and CDR2 SFDVKD. In DNA form, the CDR3 reads TGTGCCACCAGTGATCGGTCCTACGAGCAGTACTTC. This sequence encodes CATSDRSYEQYF.

A few counts support this clone. The chain is built from TRBV29-1 and TRBJ1-5, with TRBD1 matching 9 bases. The CDR3 sequence is 14 residues long. J was trimmed by 1 base and V by 6 bases; bases with no gene match: 4. Germline CDR1 is SQVTM and CDR2 is ANQGSEA. CDR3 region: CSVGQGQSNQPQHF. The CDR3 nucleotides read TGCAGCGTCGGACAGGGGCAGAGCAATCAGCCCCAGCATTTT. The variable domain in full, completed from reference TRBV29-1 and TRBJ1-5, reads SAVISQKPSRDICQRGTSLTIQCQVDSQVTMMFWYRQQPGQSLTLIATANQGSEATYESGFVIDKFPISRPNLTFSTLTVSNMSPEDSSIYLCSVGQGQSNQPQHFGDGTRLSIL.

The chain combines TRBV30 with TRBJ1-5; 8 bases are a match to TRBD1. The CDR3 sequence is 14 residues long. Trimming at V came to 3 bases and at J to 2 bases, leaving 3 bases not matched to a gene. CDR1 and CDR2 from the germline V gene are GTSNPN and SVGIG (reference sequence). CDR3 nucleotide sequence: TGTGCCTGGAGCGAGGGACAGGGCAATCAGCCCCAGCATTTT. This encodes CAWSEGQGNQPQHF.

The chain carries TRBV27 and TRBJ1-1, with D tentatively TRBD1 (6 bases). Per the germline V gene, CDR1 is MNHEY and CDR2 is SMNVEV (reference sequence). The germline V and J ends were trimmed by 6 bases and 10 bases, with 21 bases remaining between them. This CDR3 contains 14 residues. CDR3 sequence (DNA): TGTGCCAGCAGCCCTAGCTCGTATCGGGGGCGAGCTTTCTTT. This gives the protein CASSPSSYRGRAFF.

The rearrangement joins TRBV25-1 to TRBJ2-2, with 11 positions matching TRBD1. The V gene end was trimmed by 4 bases and the J gene end by 6 bases; junction bases not matched to a gene: 4. The CDR3 runs to 15 residues. The germline V gene has CDR1 MGHDK and CDR2 SYGVNS. The CDR3 loop reads CASSADRGPPGELFF. The CDR3 bases are TGTGCCAGCAGTGCGGACAGGGGGCCTCCCGGGGAGCTGTTTTTT.

This clone was recorded once. V gene TRBV24-1 combines with J gene TRBJ2-3, with 9 bases matching TRBD1. The CDR3 consists of 15 residues. Trimming removed 2 bases from V and 1 base from J; junction bases left unmatched: 0. Germline assignment: CDR1 KGHDR and CDR2 SFDVKD. CDR3: CATSDWDRGTDTQYF. The CDR3 DNA is TGTGCCACCAGTGATTGGGACAGGGGCACAGATACGCAGTATTTT.

The V gene is TRBV19, the J gene TRBJ1-2; 12 bases are shared with TRBD1. The CDR3 length is 15 residues. V shed 6 bases, J shed 4 bases, and the junction held 6 bases outside the gene matches. The germline V gene encodes CDR1 LNHDA and CDR2 SQIVND (reference sequence). CDR3 residues: CASSGTGGSLYGYTF. The CDR3 region has the DNA TGTGCCAGTAGCGGGACAGGGGGCTCCCTCTATGGCTACACCTTC.

The chain couples TRBV28 to TRBJ1-6; 10 bases match TRBD1. This CDR3 spans 18 amino acids. V lost 4 bases, J lost 4 bases, and 10 bases stayed unmatched. Germline V gives CDR1 MDHEN, CDR2 SYDVKM. Here the CDR3 DNA reads TGTGCCAGCAGTTCGAGAGCCGGGACAGGGGCTTATAATTCACCCCTCCACTTT. Encoded protein: CASSSRAGTGAYNSPLHF.

The V and J genes are TRBV10-3 and TRBJ2-5; possibly TRBD1 for D (5 bases). This CDR3 has 15 amino acids. V lost 2 bases, J lost 2 bases, and 12 bases lay in between. Germline V lookup: CDR1 ENHRY, CDR2 SYGVKD. CDR3 region: CAISERGFQQETQYF. CDR3 DNA: TGTGCCATCAGTGAGAGGGGATTCCAACAAGAGACCCAGTACTTC.

The chain combines TRBV3-1 (or the pseudogene TRBV3-2) with TRBJ1-1, with D perhaps matching TRBD1 (5 bases). The germline V gene has CDR1 LGHDT and CDR2 YNNKEL (reference sequence). The CDR3 extends over 12 amino acids. V was cut by 6 bases and J by 5 bases, with 10 bases left in between. CDR3 bases: TGTGCCAGCAGACTGAAGGGGACTGAAGCTTTCTTT. Residues: CASRLKGTEAFF.